This T cell receptor (beta chain) was found in a study of shared clonotypes between healthy human individuals. How the authors handled the data: From ImmunoSEQ came sequences covering only the junction and carrying no quality scores, so filtering differed. The protocol was immunoSEQ multiplex PCR, while the TCRdb copy is restricted to in-frame clones and leaves out a portion. D and trimming come from the DNA, and the V and J calls and clone size come from that table. Among some 2 million clones listed, approximately 95% were seen once. V gave up 2 bases and J gave up 3 bases, with 11 bases separating them. The CDR3 extends over 14 amino acids. Germline V gene sequence: CDR1 SGHRS, CDR2 YFSETQ.

This rearrangement joins TRBV5-1 to TRBJ1-2; D is ambiguous. Sequences were obtained from naive CD4+ T cells sorted from blood. Subset meaning: CD45RA+ positively selected. The TCR was taken from a man between 18 and 35 years old in good health. The CDR3 sequence: CASSLNQHDYGYTF. The CDR3 nucleotides are TGCGCCAGCAGCTTAAATCAGCACGACTATGGCTACACCTTC.